This is a list of T cell receptor beta chains from one sample in a study of cytomegalovirus exposure and HLA in healthy donors. Using immunoSEQ multiplex PCR, the repertoire was profiled, and TCRdb retains in-frame clones only, with some absent. This sample contains some 48,000 clones. Material for sequencing was PBMCs. The receptors shown here come from a male donor in good health and CMV-seropositive. CDR3s include the opening cysteine and the closing phenylalanine or tryptophan. D genes are given only for firm matches.

V: TRBV5-6
D: TRBD2
J: TRBJ2-2
CDR3: CASSLLARGETGELFF
DNA: TGTGCCAGCAGCTTGCTAGCGCGGGGGGAGACTGGGGAGCTGTTTTTT

V: TRBV18
D: -
J: TRBJ2-7
CDR3: CASSPLASAYEQYF
DNA: TGTGCCAGCTCACCCCTAGCGAGCGCCTACGAGCAGTACTTC

V: TRBV6-1
D: TRBD2
J: TRBJ2-1
CDR3: CASSEGLAGGNEQFF
DNA: TGTGCCAGCAGTGAAGGACTAGCGGGGGGCAATGAGCAGTTCTTC

V: TRBV10-3
D: TRBD2
J: TRBJ2-5
CDR3: CAISEGSGTSGQETQYF
DNA: TGTGCCATCAGTGAGGGCTCCGGGACTAGCGGCCAAGAGACCCAGTACTTC

V: TRBV6-6
D: -
J: TRBJ2-1
CDR3: CASSYFQPEDEQFF
DNA: TGTGCCAGCAGTTACTTCCAACCGGAGGATGAGCAGTTCTTC

V: TRBV7-7
D: -
J: TRBJ2-3
CDR3: CASATGDGPDTQYF
DNA: TGTGCCAGCGCGACGGGGGACGGGCCAGATACGCAGTATTTT

V: TRBV4-1
D: -
J: TRBJ2-5
CDR3: CASSPFLRQETQYF
DNA: TGCGCCAGCAGCCCCTTTTTACGGCAAGAGACCCAGTACTTC

V: TRBV4-2
D: TRBD1
J: TRBJ2-3
CDR3: CASSGTTGGADTQYF
DNA: TGTGCCAGCAGCGGAACTACAGGGGGCGCAGATACGCAGTATTTT

V: TRBV4-3
D: -
J: TRBJ1-1
CDR3: CASSLHRVETEAFF
DNA: TGCGCCAGCAGCCTCCACAGGGTAGAAACTGAAGCTTTCTTT

V: TRBV18
D: -
J: TRBJ2-2
CDR3: CASSPRLEVNTGELFF
DNA: TGTGCCAGCTCACCTCGCCTTGAGGTAAACACCGGGGAGCTGTTTTTT

V: TRBV5-1
D: -
J: TRBJ1-3
CDR3: CASSLGAANSGNTIYF
DNA: TGCGCCAGCAGCTTGGGGGCAGCAAACTCTGGAAACACCATATATTTT

V: TRBV6-5
D: TRBD1
J: TRBJ2-7
CDR3: CASRTGTVSSYEQYF
DNA: TGTGCCAGCAGGACCGGGACAGTAAGCTCCTACGAGCAGTACTTC

V: TRBV7-3
D: TRBD1
J: TRBJ2-7
CDR3: CASSYDGQGASYEQYF
DNA: TGTGCCAGCAGCTACGACGGACAGGGAGCTTCCTACGAGCAGTACTTC

V: TRBV28
D: -
J: TRBJ1-2
CDR3: CASSPRVPLYGYTF
DNA: TGTGCCAGCAGTCCCAGGGTACCGCTCTATGGCTACACCTTC

V: TRBV30
D: TRBD1
J: TRBJ1-3
CDR3: CAWSRSGQGSTGNTIYF
DNA: TGTGCCTGGAGCCGCTCCGGACAGGGTAGTACTGGAAACACCATATATTTT

V: TRBV6-5
D: TRBD1
J: TRBJ1-2
CDR3: CASSYSTGAANYGYTF
DNA: TGTGCCAGCAGTTACTCTACAGGGGCGGCTAACTATGGCTACACCTTC

V: TRBV29-1
D: -
J: TRBJ1-3
CDR3: CSVERTDSGNTIYF
DNA: TGCAGCGTTGAACGGACTGATTCTGGAAACACCATATATTTT

V: TRBV6-1
D: -
J: TRBJ2-2
CDR3: CASSEATGWTGELFF
DNA: TGTGCCAGCAGTGAAGCTACGGGATGGACCGGGGAGCTGTTTTTT

V: TRBV11-1
D: TRBD1
J: TRBJ2-4
CDR3: CASSPGTGLAKNIQYF
DNA: TGTGCCAGCAGTCCCGGGACAGGGTTAGCCAAAAACATTCAGTACTTC

V: TRBV28
D: -
J: TRBJ1-1
CDR3: CASISTGGDTEAFF
DNA: TGTGCCAGCATCAGTACGGGAGGGGACACTGAAGCTTTCTTT

V: TRBV30
D: -
J: TRBJ1-1
CDR3: CAWSVDGTITEAFF
DNA: TGTGCCTGGAGTGTAGACGGAACTATCACTGAAGCTTTCTTT

V: TRBV9
D: -
J: TRBJ2-2
CDR3: CASSPTGTPNTNTGELFF
DNA: TGTGCCAGCAGCCCCACCGGGACACCCAACACGAACACCGGGGAGCTGTTTTTT

V: TRBV7-9
D: TRBD2
J: TRBJ2-3
CDR3: CASSFSRSGGDSTDTQYF
DNA: TGTGCCAGCAGCTTCTCTCGTAGCGGGGGGGATAGCACAGATACGCAGTATTTT

V: TRBV5-1
D: TRBD1
J: TRBJ1-3
CDR3: CASSTTGALSGNTIYF
DNA: TGCGCCAGCAGCACGACAGGGGCTCTCTCTGGAAACACCATATATTTT

V: TRBV9
D: -
J: TRBJ1-4
CDR3: CASSVGSTDRPNEKLFF
DNA: TGTGCCAGCAGCGTAGGGAGCACCGACAGGCCAAATGAAAAACTGTTTTTT

V: TRBV28
D: -
J: TRBJ1-5
CDR3: CASSTQRVGNQPQHF
DNA: TGTGCCAGCAGTACACAGAGGGTAGGCAATCAGCCCCAGCATTTT

V: TRBV13
D: TRBD2
J: TRBJ2-2
CDR3: CASSPLAGGVRELFF
DNA: TGTGCCAGCAGCCCACTAGCGGGGGGTGTCCGGGAGCTGTTTTTT

V: TRBV7-9
D: -
J: TRBJ2-7
CDR3: CASSSWGQGIYEQYF
DNA: TGTGCCAGCAGCTCCTGGGGGCAGGGGATCTACGAGCAGTACTTC

V: TRBV27
D: TRBD1
J: TRBJ2-7
CDR3: CASSLGGTGASYEQYF
DNA: TGTGCCAGCAGTTTAGGGGGAACAGGGGCCTCCTACGAGCAGTACTTC

V: TRBV19
D: TRBD2
J: TRBJ2-3
CDR3: CASSRDPGLAGGTDTQYF
DNA: TGTGCCAGTAGTCGAGACCCGGGACTAGCGGGGGGTACAGATACGCAGTATTTT

V: TRBV30
D: -
J: TRBJ1-2
CDR3: CATRQAYYGYTF
DNA: TGTGCCACCCGGCAGGCGTACTATGGCTACACCTTC

V: TRBV6-5
D: -
J: TRBJ1-2
CDR3: CASSYSPTVGYTF
DNA: TGTGCCAGCAGTTACTCTCCTACAGTCGGCTACACCTTC

V: TRBV27
D: -
J: TRBJ2-7
CDR3: CASSSPGDEQYF
DNA: TGTGCCAGCAGTTCGCCGGGGGACGAGCAGTACTTC

V: TRBV4-2
D: TRBD2
J: TRBJ2-3
CDR3: CASSQEGGGAETDTQYF
DNA: TGTGCCAGCAGCCAAGAGGGCGGGGGGGCCGAGACAGATACGCAGTATTTT

V: TRBV27
D: -
J: TRBJ2-7
CDR3: CASSLKTGYEQYF
DNA: TGTGCCAGCAGTTTAAAGACAGGCTACGAGCAGTACTTC

V: TRBV7-2
D: TRBD1
J: TRBJ2-7
CDR3: CASSSQGGALYEQYF
DNA: TGTGCCAGCAGCTCACAAGGGGGCGCCTTATACGAGCAGTACTTC

V: TRBV30
D: TRBD2
J: TRBJ2-5
CDR3: CAWSGLASKQETQYF
DNA: TGTGCCTGGAGTGGACTAGCGTCGAAGCAAGAGACCCAGTACTTC

V: TRBV7-2
D: -
J: TRBJ1-5
CDR3: CASSLADGTGQPQHF
DNA: TGTGCCAGCAGCTTAGCGGACGGAACGGGGCAGCCCCAGCATTTT

V: TRBV2
D: TRBD1
J: TRBJ1-1
CDR3: CASSGQGSTEAFF
DNA: TGTGCCAGCAGTGGACAGGGTAGCACTGAAGCTTTCTTT

V: TRBV6-8
D: TRBD1
J: TRBJ2-7
CDR3: CASVDSSGTGCSYEQYF
DNA: TGTGCCAGCGTTGACTCATCCGGGACAGGGTGCTCCTACGAGCAGTACTTC

V: TRBV20-1
D: -
J: TRBJ1-2
CDR3: CSATGQGYTF
DNA: TGCAGTGCTACAGGGCAAGGCTACACCTTC

V: TRBV10-3
D: -
J: TRBJ1-1
CDR3: CAISGTQGNTEAFF
DNA: TGTGCCATCAGTGGAACCCAGGGGAACACTGAAGCTTTCTTT

V: TRBV27
D: -
J: TRBJ2-7
CDR3: CASSLFGHDYEQYF
DNA: TGTGCCAGCAGTTTATTTGGACACGACTACGAGCAGTACTTC

V: TRBV7-2
D: -
J: TRBJ1-5
CDR3: CASSSFGAGPQPQHF
DNA: TGTGCCAGCAGCTCTTTTGGGGCAGGGCCTCAGCCCCAGCATTTT

V: TRBV7-2
D: TRBD1
J: TRBJ2-2
CDR3: CASSHRSTGGNTGELFF
DNA: TGTGCCAGCAGCCACCGTTCGACAGGGGGAAACACCGGGGAGCTGTTTTTT

V: TRBV6-5
D: -
J: TRBJ2-7
CDR3: CASSSLYYYEQYF
DNA: TGTGCCAGCAGTTCACTCTACTACTACGAGCAGTACTTC

V: TRBV2
D: TRBD2
J: TRBJ2-1
CDR3: CASSLGLAGGSSYNEQFF
DNA: TGTGCCAGCAGTTTGGGACTAGCGGGGGGAAGCTCCTACAATGAGCAGTTCTTC

V: TRBV5-6
D: TRBD1
J: TRBJ1-6
CDR3: CASSLGQGYNSPLHF
DNA: TGTGCCAGCAGCTTGGGACAGGGGTATAATTCACCCCTCCACTTT

V: TRBV6-5
D: TRBD1
J: TRBJ1-1
CDR3: CASSYRRQGHTEAFF
DNA: TGTGCCAGCAGTTACCGCAGACAGGGGCACACTGAAGCTTTCTTT

V: TRBV6-1
D: -
J: TRBJ2-7
CDR3: CASSDLRVSYEQYF
DNA: TGTGCCAGCAGTGACCTTCGGGTCTCCTACGAGCAGTACTTC

V: TRBV5-1
D: -
J: TRBJ2-3
CDR3: CASSTAQGYEVDTQYF
DNA: TGCGCCAGCAGCACTGCCCAGGGCTACGAGGTCGATACGCAGTATTTT

V: TRBV6-5
D: TRBD1
J: TRBJ2-7
CDR3: CASRPPGTGVYEQYF
DNA: TGTGCCAGCAGACCCCCCGGGACAGGGGTCTACGAGCAGTACTTC

V: TRBV4-1
D: TRBD1
J: TRBJ1-1
CDR3: CASSLGQGAGTEAFF
DNA: TGCGCCAGCAGCCTAGGACAGGGGGCCGGCACTGAAGCTTTCTTT

V: TRBV29-1
D: TRBD1
J: TRBJ2-7
CDR3: CSPRDRGLPYEQYF
DNA: TGCAGCCCGAGGGACAGGGGGCTACCCTACGAGCAGTACTTC

V: TRBV5-1
D: TRBD1
J: TRBJ1-1
CDR3: CASSWDRGTEAFF
DNA: TGCGCCAGCAGCTGGGACAGGGGGACTGAAGCTTTCTTT

V: TRBV11-2
D: TRBD2
J: TRBJ2-7
CDR3: CASSSWTSGGDEQYF
DNA: TGTGCCAGCAGTTCCTGGACTAGCGGGGGGGACGAGCAGTACTTC

V: TRBV7-8
D: -
J: TRBJ1-2
CDR3: CASSDTGVDGYTF
DNA: TGTGCCAGCAGCGATACGGGGGTTGACGGCTACACCTTC

V: TRBV7-2
D: TRBD2
J: TRBJ2-1
CDR3: CASSLPWGSGGENNEQFF
DNA: TGTGCCAGCAGCTTACCCTGGGGTAGCGGGGGGGAAAACAATGAGCAGTTCTTC

V: TRBV6-1
D: TRBD1
J: TRBJ1-1
CDR3: CASSETNDRDEAFF
DNA: TGTGCCAGCAGTGAAACCAATGACAGGGATGAAGCTTTCTTT

V: TRBV30
D: TRBD2
J: TRBJ2-3
CDR3: CAWRLAGTDTQYF
DNA: TGTGCCTGGAGACTAGCGGGGACAGATACGCAGTATTTT